This T cell receptor (beta chain) was found in a study of cytomegalovirus exposure and HLA in healthy donors. Overall study: T cells numbering around 170 million yielded approximately 120 million unique TCR beta sequences in an earlier analysis.

The ends were cut back, 0 bases at V and 3 bases at J, with 11 bases in the middle. CDR3 length: 15 amino acids. Germline lookup yields CDR1 SGHAT and CDR2 FQNNGV. The PCR contained 60 Vbeta and 13 Jbeta primers. Assay: immunoSEQ multiplex PCR; the TCRdb copy retains only in-frame clones and omits some. The table lists about 130,000 clones, around 71% of them singletons. This receptor was obtained from a woman in her sixties or seventies in good health and CMV-seropositive. This sequence joins TRBV11-2 and TRBJ1-2; D call uncertain. The specimen sequenced was PBMCs. Here the CDR3 DNA reads TGTGCCAGCAGCTTAGATGTCGGGATGGACTATGGCTACACCTTC. Translated: CASSLDVGMDYGYTF.